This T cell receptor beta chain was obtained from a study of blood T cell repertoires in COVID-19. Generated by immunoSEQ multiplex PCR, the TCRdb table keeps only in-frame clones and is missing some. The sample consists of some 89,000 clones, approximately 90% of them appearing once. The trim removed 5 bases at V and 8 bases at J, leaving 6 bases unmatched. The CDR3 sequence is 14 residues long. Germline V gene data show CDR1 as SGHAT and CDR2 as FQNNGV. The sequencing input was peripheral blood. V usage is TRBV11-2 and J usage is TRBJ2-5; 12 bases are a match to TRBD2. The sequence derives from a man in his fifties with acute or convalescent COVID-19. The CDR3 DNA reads TGTGCCAGCAGCCCTTGGACTAGCGGGGTAACCCAGTACTTC. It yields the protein CASSPWTSGVTQYF.